The T cell receptor beta chain described here comes from a study of cytomegalovirus exposure and HLA in healthy donors. General study points: TCR beta chains numbering more than 150 were designated cytomegalovirus-associated.

To note about this clone: Its antigen is not identified.

PCR primers comprised 60 Vbeta and 13 Jbeta primers. Original data processing: Unique TCR beta chains numbered approximately 76 million in a later analysis, with 10 million to 14 million shared. Clones were read by immunoSEQ multiplex PCR, and TCRdb kept only the in-frame ones, dropping some. That table gives V, J and clone size, and the DNA gave D and trimming. The profile covers more than 150,000 clones, with about four fifths appearing a single time and about 1.9% taken by the ten largest. Healthy donors of bone marrow made up the group. CDR3 length equals 13 residues. The V gene's germline CDR1 is MNHEY and CDR2 SMNVEV (reference sequence). Trimming left V 6 bases short and J 3 bases short, with 12 bases between.

Sequenced sample: PBMCs. The chain uses TRBV27 and TRBJ2-7; weak D call: TRBD1 (6 bases). The receptor was derived from a woman in her twenties or thirties in good health and CMV-seronegative. CDR3 sequence: CASRGQRYYEQYF. CDR3 DNA sequence: TGTGCCAGCAGAGGACAGAGATACTACGAGCAGTACTTC.